The 8 T cell receptor beta chains given below trace back to one sample, sequenced in a study of blood T cell repertoires in COVID-19. Clones were read by immunoSEQ multiplex PCR, and TCRdb kept only the in-frame ones, dropping some. The sample lists hundreds of thousands of clones, around 82% seen once, with more than 8% in the top ten. Sequenced sample: peripheral blood. These receptors all come from a woman in her forties or fifties who had recovered from COVID-19.

The rearrangement links TRBV7-3 to TRBJ1-1; D call uncertain. Germline V gene lookup returns CDR1 SGHTA and CDR2 FQGTGA. This CDR3 has 13 amino acids. The V and J ends lost 4 bases and 2 bases respectively, with 8 bases between them. In nucleotides, the CDR3 is TGTGCCAGCAGCTCTTCAGTAAACACTGAAGCTTTCTTT. It codes for CASSSSVNTEAFF. The whole variable domain, remainder taken from reference TRBV7-3 and TRBJ1-1, is GAGVSQTPSNKVTEKGKYVELRCDPISGHTALYWYRQSLGQGPEFLIYFQGTGAADDSGLPNDRFFAVRPEGSVSTLKIQRTERGDSAVYLCASSSSVNTEAFFGQGTRLTVV.

The rearrangement joins TRBV29-1 to TRBJ2-3, with 7 positions matching TRBD2. Germline CDR1 reads SQVTM; CDR2 reads ANQGSEA. After removal of 5 bases from V and 0 bases from J, the junction contained 2 bases not matched to a gene. The CDR3 runs 13 residues. Here the CDR3 DNA reads TGCAGCGTTTGGGGAGGGAGCACAGATACGCAGTATTTT. Protein sequence: CSVWGGSTDTQYF.

V is TRBV30 and J is TRBJ1-2; 8 bases are shared with TRBD1. Germline V gene lookup returns CDR1 GTSNPN and CDR2 SVGIG (reference sequence). CDR3 size: 13 residues. V lost 3 bases, J lost 4 bases, and 4 bases stayed unmatched. The CDR3: CAWSQGAAYGYTF. CDR3 DNA: TGTGCCTGGAGCCAGGGGGCCGCCTATGGCTACACCTTC.

This clone was detected only a few times. The genes are TRBV28 and TRBJ2-7; D may be TRBD2 (5 bases). The V and J ends lost 6 bases and 6 bases respectively, with 15 bases between them. Germline V lookup: CDR1 MDHEN, CDR2 SYDVKM. This CDR3 comprises 13 residues. CDR3 residues: CASSLMRGFEQYF. The DNA of the CDR3 is TGTGCCAGCAGCCTAATGCGAGGGTTCGAGCAGTACTTC.

There are many counts of this clone. At the DNA level, this CDR3 is encoded by other sequences in the same sample as well. The V call is TRBV30, the J call TRBJ2-3, with 11 bases identical to TRBD2. CDR1 is GTSNPN, CDR2 SVGIG, per germline (reference sequence). The CDR3 is 15 amino acids. J gave up 0 bases and V 3 bases, and 2 bases lay outside the gene matches. This CDR3 is CAWSGLAGSTDTQYF. The DNA of the CDR3 is TGTGCCTGGAGCGGACTAGCGGGTAGCACAGATACGCAGTATTTT. Full variable domain (remainder filled in from reference TRBV30 and TRBJ2-3): SQTIHQWPATLVQPVGSPLSLECTVEGTSNPNLYWYRQAAGRGLQLLFYSVGIGQISSEVPQNLSASRPQDRQFILSSKKLLLSDSGFYLCAWSGLAGSTDTQYFGPGTRLTVL.

This clone has ten or more counts. The chain carries TRBV29-1 and TRBJ2-1; D remains ambiguous. V shed 4 bases and J shed 8 bases, with 12 bases lying between them. This CDR3 is built from 12 residues. Germline V gives CDR1 SQVTM, CDR2 ANQGSEA. CDR3 protein: CSVVYRVDEQFF. The DNA for the CDR3 is TGCAGCGTTGTCTACCGGGTGGATGAGCAGTTCTTC.

The chain carries TRBV6-1 and TRBJ2-3; 8 nucleotides align to TRBD1. The CDR3 sequence is 15 residues long. V shed 2 bases and J 1 base; nucleotides not matched to a gene: 2. The germline V gene has CDR1 MNHNS and CDR2 SASEGT. CDR3 loop: CASSEQTGGTDTQYF. CDR3 bases: TGTGCCAGCAGTGAACAGACAGGGGGCACAGATACGCAGTATTTT.

The rearrangement uses TRBV10-1 and TRBJ2-2; D perhaps matches TRBD1 (5 bases). The germline V gene encodes CDR1 WNHNN and CDR2 SYGVQD (reference sequence). Trimming took 6 bases from V and 1 from J, leaving 18 bases between them. The CDR3 loop spans 17 amino acids. The CDR3 DNA reads TGCGCCAGCAGCCCCATAAGGGGTAGAAGGAACACCGGGGAGCTGTTTTTT. This sequence encodes CASSPIRGRRNTGELFF.